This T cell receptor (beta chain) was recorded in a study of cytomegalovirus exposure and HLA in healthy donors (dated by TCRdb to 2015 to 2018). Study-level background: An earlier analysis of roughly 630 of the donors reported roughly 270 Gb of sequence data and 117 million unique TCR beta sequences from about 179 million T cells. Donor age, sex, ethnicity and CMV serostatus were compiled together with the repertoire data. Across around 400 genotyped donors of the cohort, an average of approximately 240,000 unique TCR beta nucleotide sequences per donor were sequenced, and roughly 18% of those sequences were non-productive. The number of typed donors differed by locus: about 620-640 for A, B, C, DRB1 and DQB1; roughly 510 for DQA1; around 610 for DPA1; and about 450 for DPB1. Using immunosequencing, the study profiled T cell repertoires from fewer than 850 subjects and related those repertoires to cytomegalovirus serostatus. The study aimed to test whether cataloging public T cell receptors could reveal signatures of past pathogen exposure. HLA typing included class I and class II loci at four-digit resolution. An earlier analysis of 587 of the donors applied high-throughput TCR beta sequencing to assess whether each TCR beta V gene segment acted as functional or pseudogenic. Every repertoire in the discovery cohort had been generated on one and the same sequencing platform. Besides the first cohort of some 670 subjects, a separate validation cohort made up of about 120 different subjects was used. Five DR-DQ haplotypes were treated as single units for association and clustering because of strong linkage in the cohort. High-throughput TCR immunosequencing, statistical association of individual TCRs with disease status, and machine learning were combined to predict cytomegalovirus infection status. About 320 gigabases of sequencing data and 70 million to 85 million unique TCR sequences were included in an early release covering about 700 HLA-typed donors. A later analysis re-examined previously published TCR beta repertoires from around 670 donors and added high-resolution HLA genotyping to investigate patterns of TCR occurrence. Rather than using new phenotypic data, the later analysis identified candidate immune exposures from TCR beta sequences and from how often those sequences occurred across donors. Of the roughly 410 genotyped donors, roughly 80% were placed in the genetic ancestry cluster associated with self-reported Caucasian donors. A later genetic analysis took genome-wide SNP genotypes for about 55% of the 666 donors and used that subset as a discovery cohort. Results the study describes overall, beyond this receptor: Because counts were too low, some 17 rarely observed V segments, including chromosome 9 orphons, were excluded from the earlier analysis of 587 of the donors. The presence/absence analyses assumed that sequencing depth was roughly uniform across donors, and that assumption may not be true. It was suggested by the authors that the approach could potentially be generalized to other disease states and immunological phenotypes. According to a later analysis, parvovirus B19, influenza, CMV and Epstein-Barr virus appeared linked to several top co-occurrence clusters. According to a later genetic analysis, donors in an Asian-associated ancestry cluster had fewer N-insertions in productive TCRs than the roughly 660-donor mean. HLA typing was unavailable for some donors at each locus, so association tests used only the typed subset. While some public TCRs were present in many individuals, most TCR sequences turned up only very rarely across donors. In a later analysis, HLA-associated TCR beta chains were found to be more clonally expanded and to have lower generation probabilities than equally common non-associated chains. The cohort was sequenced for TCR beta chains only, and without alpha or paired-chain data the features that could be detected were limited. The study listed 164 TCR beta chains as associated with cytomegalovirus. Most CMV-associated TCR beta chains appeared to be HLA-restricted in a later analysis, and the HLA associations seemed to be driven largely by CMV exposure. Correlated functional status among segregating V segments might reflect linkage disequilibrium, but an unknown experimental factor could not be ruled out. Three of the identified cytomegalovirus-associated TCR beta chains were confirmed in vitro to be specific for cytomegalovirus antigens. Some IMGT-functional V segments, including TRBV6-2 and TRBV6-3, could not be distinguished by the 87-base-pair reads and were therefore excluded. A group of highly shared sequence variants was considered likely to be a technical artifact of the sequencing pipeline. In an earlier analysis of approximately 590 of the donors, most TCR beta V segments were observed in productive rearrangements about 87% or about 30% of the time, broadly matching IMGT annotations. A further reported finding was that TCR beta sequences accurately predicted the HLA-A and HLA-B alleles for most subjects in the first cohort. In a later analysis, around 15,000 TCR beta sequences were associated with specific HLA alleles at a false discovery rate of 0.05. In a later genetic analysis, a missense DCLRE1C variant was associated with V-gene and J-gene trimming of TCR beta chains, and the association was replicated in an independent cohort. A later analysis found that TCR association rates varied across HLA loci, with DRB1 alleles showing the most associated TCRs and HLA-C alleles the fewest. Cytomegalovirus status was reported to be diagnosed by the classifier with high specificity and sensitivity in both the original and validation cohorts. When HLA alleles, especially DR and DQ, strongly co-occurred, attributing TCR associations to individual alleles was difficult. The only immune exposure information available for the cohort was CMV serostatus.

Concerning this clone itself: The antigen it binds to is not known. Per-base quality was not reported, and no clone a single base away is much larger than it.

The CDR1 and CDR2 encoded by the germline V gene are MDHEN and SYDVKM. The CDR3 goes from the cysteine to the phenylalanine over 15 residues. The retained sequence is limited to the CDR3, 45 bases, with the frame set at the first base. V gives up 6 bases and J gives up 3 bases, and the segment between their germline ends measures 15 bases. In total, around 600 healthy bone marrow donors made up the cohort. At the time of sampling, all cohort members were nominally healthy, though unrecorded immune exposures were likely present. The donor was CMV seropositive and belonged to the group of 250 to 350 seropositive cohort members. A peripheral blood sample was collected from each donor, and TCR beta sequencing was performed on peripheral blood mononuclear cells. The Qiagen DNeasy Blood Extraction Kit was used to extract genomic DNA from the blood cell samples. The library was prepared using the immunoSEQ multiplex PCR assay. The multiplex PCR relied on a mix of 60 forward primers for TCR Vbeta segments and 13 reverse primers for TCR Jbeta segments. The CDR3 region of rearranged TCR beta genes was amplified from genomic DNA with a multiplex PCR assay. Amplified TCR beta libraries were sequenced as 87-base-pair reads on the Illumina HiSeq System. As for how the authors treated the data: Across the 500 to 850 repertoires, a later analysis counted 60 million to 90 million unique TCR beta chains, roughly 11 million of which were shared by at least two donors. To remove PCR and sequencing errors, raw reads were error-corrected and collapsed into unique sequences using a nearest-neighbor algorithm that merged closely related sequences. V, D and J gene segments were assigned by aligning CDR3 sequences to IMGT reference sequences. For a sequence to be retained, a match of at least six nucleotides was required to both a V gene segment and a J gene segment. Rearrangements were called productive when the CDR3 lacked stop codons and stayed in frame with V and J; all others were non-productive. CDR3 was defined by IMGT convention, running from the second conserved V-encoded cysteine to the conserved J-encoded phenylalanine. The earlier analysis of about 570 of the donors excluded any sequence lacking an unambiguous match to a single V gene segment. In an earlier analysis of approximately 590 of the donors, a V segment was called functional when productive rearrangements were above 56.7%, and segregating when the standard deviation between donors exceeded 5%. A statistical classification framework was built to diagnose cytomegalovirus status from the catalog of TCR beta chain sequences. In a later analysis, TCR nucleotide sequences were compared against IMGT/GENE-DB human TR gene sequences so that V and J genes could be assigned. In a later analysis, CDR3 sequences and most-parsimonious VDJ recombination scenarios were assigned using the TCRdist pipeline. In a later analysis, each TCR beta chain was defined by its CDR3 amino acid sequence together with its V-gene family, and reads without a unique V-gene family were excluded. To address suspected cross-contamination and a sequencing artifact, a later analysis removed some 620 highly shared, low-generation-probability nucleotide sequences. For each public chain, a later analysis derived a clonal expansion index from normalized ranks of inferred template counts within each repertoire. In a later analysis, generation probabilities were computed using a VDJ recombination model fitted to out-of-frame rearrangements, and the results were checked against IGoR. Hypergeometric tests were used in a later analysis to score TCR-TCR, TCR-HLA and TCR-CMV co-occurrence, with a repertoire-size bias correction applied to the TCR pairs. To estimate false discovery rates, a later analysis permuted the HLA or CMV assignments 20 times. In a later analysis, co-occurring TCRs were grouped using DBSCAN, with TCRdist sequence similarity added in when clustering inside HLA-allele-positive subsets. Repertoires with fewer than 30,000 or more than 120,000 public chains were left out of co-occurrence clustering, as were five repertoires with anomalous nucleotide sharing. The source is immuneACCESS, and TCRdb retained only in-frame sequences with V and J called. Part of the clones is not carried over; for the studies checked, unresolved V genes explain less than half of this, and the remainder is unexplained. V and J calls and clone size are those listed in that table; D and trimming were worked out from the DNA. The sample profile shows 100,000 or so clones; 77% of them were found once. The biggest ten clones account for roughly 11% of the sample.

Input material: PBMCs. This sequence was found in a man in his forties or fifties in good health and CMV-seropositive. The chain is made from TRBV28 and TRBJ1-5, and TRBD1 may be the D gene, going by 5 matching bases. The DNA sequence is TGTGCCAGCAGACCGGACGGGACTCTCAATCAGCCCCAGCATTTT. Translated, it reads CASRPDGTLNQPQHF.